The source of this T cell receptor beta chain is a study of blood T cell repertoires in COVID-19. Germline V gene lookup returns CDR1 LGHNA and CDR2 YSLEER. CDR3 length equals 19 residues. V dropped 0 bases and J dropped 2; count of bases not matched to a gene: 11. Data came from immunoSEQ multiplex PCR; TCRdb stores just in-frame clones and leaves some out. The sample yields over 25,000 clones, about 89% seen once. The chain employs TRBV4-3 and TRBJ2-1; 9 nucleotides align to TRBD1. The source material was peripheral blood. This TCR was sampled from a man between 60 and 70 years old with acute or convalescent COVID-19. The CDR3 sequence: CASSQDGGQGPLAYNEQFF. CDR3 DNA: TGCGCCAGCAGCCAAGATGGGGGACAGGGCCCTTTGGCCTACAATGAGCAGTTCTTC.